The TCR beta chain described here comes from a study of memory CD8 T cells in hepatitis C reinfection. Background on the study: Two donors cleared primary HCV but became chronic after reinfection. Pre-reinfection samples were taken 55 to 20 weeks before detection.

CDR1 is LNHDA, CDR2 SQIVND, per germline (reference sequence). V was shortened by 4 bases and J by 4 bases, with 16 bases between the two germline ends. The CDR3 spans 15 residues. The protocol was immunoSEQ multiplex PCR, while the TCRdb copy is restricted to in-frame clones and leaves out a portion. This sample has about 50,000 clones, with roughly nine tenths found just once. The time point: pre-reinfection, 55 to 20 weeks before reinfection detection. TCR sequencing was done directly ex vivo on sorted cells, without expansion in vitro. The TCR was taken from a man younger than 35 with hepatitis C virus infection. The source material was naive CD8+ T cells sorted from blood. This chain joins TRBV19 and TRBJ1-1, with D tentatively TRBD1 (6 bases). The CDR3 loop reads CASSSQGRGSTEAFF. CDR3 nucleotides: TGTGCCAGTAGTAGCCAGGGGCGCGGCAGCACTGAAGCTTTCTTT.